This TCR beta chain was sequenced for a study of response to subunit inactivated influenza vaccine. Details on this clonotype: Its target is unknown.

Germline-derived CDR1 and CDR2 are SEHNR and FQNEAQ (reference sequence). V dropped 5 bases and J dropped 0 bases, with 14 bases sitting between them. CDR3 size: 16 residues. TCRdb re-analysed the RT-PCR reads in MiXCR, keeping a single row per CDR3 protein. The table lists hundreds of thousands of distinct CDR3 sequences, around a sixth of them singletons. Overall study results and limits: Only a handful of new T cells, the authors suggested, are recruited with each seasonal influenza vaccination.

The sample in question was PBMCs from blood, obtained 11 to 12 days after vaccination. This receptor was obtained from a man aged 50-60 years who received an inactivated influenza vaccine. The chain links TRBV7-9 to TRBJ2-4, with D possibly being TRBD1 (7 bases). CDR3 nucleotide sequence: TGTGCCAGCAGCCCCCGACAGGGACTAGCCAAAAACATTCAGTACTTC. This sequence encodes CASSPRQGLAKNIQYF. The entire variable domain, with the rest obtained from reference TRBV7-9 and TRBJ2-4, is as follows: DTGVSQNPRHKITKRGQNVTFRCDPISEHNRLYWYRQTLGQGPEFLTYFQNEAQLEKSRLLSDRFSAERPKGSFSTLEIQRTEQGDSAMYLCASSPRQGLAKNIQYFGAGTRLSVL.